A selection of T cell receptor beta chains follows, all from one sample in a study of glioma-infiltrating T cells. TCRdb reanalysed the multiplex PCR reads using MiXCR and keeps one entry per CDR3 protein. The sample lists about 140,000 distinct CDR3 sequences, around 40% occurring once. The sample taken for sequencing was glioma tissue, nonneoplastic brain tissue, or PBMCs (not recorded which). These TCRs come from a human donor with low-grade glioma or glioblastoma, undergoing nonglioma brain surgery, or in good health (not recorded which). The CDR3 runs from the conserved cysteine through the conserved F or W. D genes are given only for firm matches. Expanded clones get a size class; other rows say once, few or many, or leave the size out.

d_call j_call clone_size v_call cdr3_aa cdr3_nt
TRBD1 TRBJ1-1 few TRBV19 CASSWDRGFRLEAFF TGTGCCAGTAGTTGGGACAGGGGATTCAGGTTGGAAGCTTTCTTT
TRBD2 TRBJ2-5 NA TRBV7-9 CASSRTSGRETQYF TGTGCCAGCAGCAGAACTAGCGGGAGAGAGACCCAGTACTTC
NA TRBJ1-1 NA TRBV12-3/TRBV12-4 CASKVRVIPNTEAFF TGTGCCAGCAAGGTCAGGGTTATACCGAACACTGAAGCTTTCTTT
TRBD2 TRBJ2-3 NA TRBV6-1 CASTVAGGPVSTDTQYF TGTGCCAGCACCGTAGCGGGAGGGCCGGTTAGCACAGATACGCAGTATTTT
TRBD1 TRBJ2-7 NA TRBV28 CASSSGQGIPYEQYF TGTGCCAGCAGTTCGGGACAGGGGATTCCCTACGAGCAGTACTTC
NA TRBJ2-3 NA TRBV7-2 CASRLVTRDTQYF TGTGCCAGCAGATTAGTGACTAGAGATACACAGTATTTT
NA TRBJ1-1 many TRBV27 CASSRSGGMNTEAFF TGTGCCAGCAGCCGGTCCGGGGGGATGAACACTGAAGCTTTCTTT
TRBD2 TRBJ2-7 NA TRBV20-1 CSARRTSGGAAQYF TGCAGTGCTAGAAGGACTAGCGGGGGGGCGGCGCAGTACTTC
NA TRBJ2-5 many TRBV6-2/TRBV6-3 CASSYFGQETQYF TGTGCCAGCAGTTACTTTGGACAAGAGACCCAGTACTTC
TRBD1 TRBJ2-7 many TRBV27 CASSRTGREQYF TGTGCCAGCAGTCGGACAGGACGGGAGCAGTACTTC
NA TRBJ1-3 NA TRBV6-1 CASRRTPDSGNTIYF TGTGCCAGCAGAAGGACTCCTGACTCTGGAAACACCATATATTTT
NA TRBJ2-7 NA TRBV27 CASSLADGYEQYF TGTGCCAGCAGTTTAGCGGACGGCTACGAGCAGTACTTC
NA TRBJ1-1 NA TRBV29-1 CSVVRNTEAFF TGCAGCGTTGTAAGGAACACTGAAGCTTTCTTT
TRBD1 TRBJ2-2 few TRBV6-1 CASRGGRDSPFGTGELFF TGTGCCAGCAGAGGGGGCCGGGACAGTCCCTTTGGGACCGGGGAGCTGTTTTTT
NA TRBJ2-1 few TRBV4-1 CASSQGGTYNEQFF TGCGCCAGCAGCCAAGGCGGGACGTACAATGAGCAGTTCTTC
NA TRBJ2-3 NA TRBV30 CAWKGRGIDTQYF TGTGCCTGGAAGGGAAGGGGGATAGATACGCAGTATTTT
NA TRBJ2-7 NA TRBV20-1 CSASWQGDERYF TGCAGTGCTAGTTGGCAGGGCGACGAGCGGTACTTC
TRBD2 TRBJ2-1 NA TRBV20-1 CSAPPTSHNEQFF TGCAGTGCCCCGCCGACTAGCCACAATGAGCAGTTCTTC
NA TRBJ2-1 NA TRBV27 CASSLGDGYNEQFF TGTGCCAGCAGTTTAGGGGACGGATACAATGAGCAGTTCTTC
TRBD1 TRBJ1-4 few TRBV4-3 CASGIQGAREKLFF TGCGCCAGCGGAATCCAGGGGGCGAGAGAAAAACTGTTTTTT
NA TRBJ1-5 NA TRBV12-3/TRBV12-4 CASRLLGTINSNQPQHF TGTGCCAGCAGGCTGCTCGGAACCATTAATAGCAATCAGCCACAGCATTTT
TRBD1 TRBJ1-1 few TRBV20-1 CSARDSAGGTEAFF TGCAGTGCTAGAGATTCGGCAGGGGGCACTGAAGCTTTCTTT
NA TRBJ2-5 NA TRBV28 CASTTGGREETQYF TGTGCCAGCACCACTGGGGGTAGGGAAGAGACCCAGTACTTC
NA TRBJ2-7 NA TRBV24-1 CATSVGRSGEQYF TGTGCCACCAGTGTAGGCAGGTCCGGCGAGCAGTACTTC
NA TRBJ2-3 NA TRBV6-1 CASREGRTDTQYF TGTGCCAGCCGAGAGGGACGCACAGATACGCAGTATTTT
TRBD1 TRBJ1-2 NA TRBV4-1 CASSQHGQGHGYTF TGCGCCAGCAGCCAACACGGACAGGGGCATGGCTACACCTTC
NA TRBJ1-1 NA TRBV15 CASHRDTNTEAFF TGTGCCAGCCACCGGGACACAAACACTGAAGCTTTCTTT
TRBD2 TRBJ2-3 NA TRBV28 CASNGRGTDTQYF TGTGCCAGCAATGGGAGGGGAACAGATACGCAGTATTTT
NA TRBJ2-2 NA TRBV20-1 CSARTSRRDTGELFF TGCAGTGCTAGAACATCCCGGCGGGACACCGGGGAGCTGTTTTTT
NA TRBJ1-2 NA TRBV3-1 CASSQDRGNYGYTF TGTGCCAGCAGCCAAGACAGGGGAAACTATGGCTACACCTTC
TRBD2 TRBJ2-3 NA TRBV28 CASHSGSLDTQYF TGTGCCAGCCATAGCGGGAGTTTGGATACGCAGTATTTT
NA TRBJ1-2 few TRBV6-1 CASSENWQGAYGYTF TGTGCCAGCAGTGAAAATTGGCAGGGAGCCTATGGCTACACCTTC
TRBD1 TRBJ1-5 many TRBV28 CASRFRTGYSNQPQHF TGTGCCAGCAGGTTCCGGACAGGTTATAGCAATCAGCCCCAGCATTTT
TRBD1 TRBJ1-5 many TRBV6-1 CASRRTGYSNQPQHF TGTGCCAGCAGACGGACAGGGTACAGCAATCAGCCCCAGCATTTT
TRBD1 TRBJ1-5 NA TRBV6-6 CASSYSRGSNQPQHF TGTGCCAGCAGTTACTCCAGGGGGAGCAATCAGCCCCAGCATTTT
NA TRBJ2-5 few TRBV27 CASSLSGETQYF TGTGCCAGCAGTTTATCAGGGGAGACCCAGTACTTC
NA TRBJ1-1 NA TRBV6-2/TRBV6-3 CASSYSRGSRDTEAFF TGTGCCAGCAGTTACTCGAGGGGATCGAGGGACACTGAAGCTTTCTTT
TRBD1 TRBJ1-2 NA TRBV6-5 CASSYSPPGQSSNYGYTF TGTGCCAGCAGTTACTCACCCCCGGGACAGTCCTCTAACTATGGCTACACCTTC
NA TRBJ2-3 NA TRBV2 CASKTDTQYF TGTGCCAGCAAAACAGATACGCAGTATTTT
NA TRBJ2-3 few TRBV27 CASRGTRQERMDTQYF TGTGCCAGCAGGGGAACTAGGCAGGAGCGGATGGATACGCAGTATTTT
TRBD1 TRBJ1-5 few TRBV20-1 CSASFVGQLNQPQHF TGCAGTGCTAGTTTCGTGGGACAGCTCAATCAGCCCCAGCATTTT
TRBD2 TRBJ2-5 NA TRBV20-1 CSAKDSGRALETQYF TGCAGTGCTAAAGACAGCGGGAGGGCCTTAGAGACCCAGTACTTC
NA TRBJ2-1 NA TRBV3-1 CASSQEAGAYNEQFF TGTGCCAGCAGCCAAGAGGCAGGGGCCTACAATGAGCAGTTCTTC
TRBD2 TRBJ2-3 NA TRBV6-1 CASSISGRDTQYF TGTGCCAGCAGTATTAGCGGGAGGGATACGCAGTATTTT
NA TRBJ2-5 few TRBV7-6 CASSRRTGLSQETQYF TGTGCCAGCAGCCGACGAACGGGACTGTCTCAAGAGACCCAGTACTTC
NA TRBJ1-2 few TRBV20-1 CSAPRPVGIYGYTF TGCAGTGCTCCCAGACCCGTTGGGATCTATGGCTACACCTTC
TRBD2 TRBJ2-2 once TRBV18 CASSPTSGRTGELFF TGTGCCAGCTCGCCTACTAGCGGGAGAACCGGGGAGCTGTTTTTT
TRBD1 TRBJ2-7 few TRBV20-1 CSARVATGSSYEQYF TGCAGTGCTAGAGTGGCGACAGGGAGCTCCTACGAGCAGTACTTC
TRBD1 TRBJ2-7 few TRBV4-1 CASSQTGVRDEQYF TGCGCCAGCAGCCAAACAGGGGTGAGGGACGAGCAGTACTTC
NA TRBJ2-7 few TRBV28 CASSLLQGSHEQYF TGTGCCAGCAGTTTACTCCAGGGTAGTCACGAGCAGTACTTC